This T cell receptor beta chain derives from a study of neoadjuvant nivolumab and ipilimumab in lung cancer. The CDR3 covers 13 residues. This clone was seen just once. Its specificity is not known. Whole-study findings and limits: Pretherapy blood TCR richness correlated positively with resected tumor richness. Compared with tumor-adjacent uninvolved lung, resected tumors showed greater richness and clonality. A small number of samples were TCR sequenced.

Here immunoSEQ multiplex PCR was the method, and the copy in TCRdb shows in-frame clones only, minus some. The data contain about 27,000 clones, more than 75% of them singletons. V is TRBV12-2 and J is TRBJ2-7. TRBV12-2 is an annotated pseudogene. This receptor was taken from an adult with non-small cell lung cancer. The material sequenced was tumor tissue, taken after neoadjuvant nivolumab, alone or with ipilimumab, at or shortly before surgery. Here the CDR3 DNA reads TGTGCAAGTCGCTTCTCGGGGGCGTACGAGCAGTACTTC. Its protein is CASRFSGAYEQYF.